Each of the 28 T cell receptor beta chains below was sequenced from the same sample in a study of blood T cell repertoires in COVID-19. Libraries were prepared by immunoSEQ multiplex PCR; TCRdb keeps only in-frame clonotypes and omits some of them. In the table there are roughly 400,000 clones, approximately 91% of which are singletons. Material for sequencing was PBMCs or T cells enriched from blood (not recorded which). The receptors originated from a woman younger than 35 who had been exposed to COVID-19.

Concerning this clone itself: A read error may account for a junction end that differs from germline. In the same sample, other DNA sequences code for this CDR3. The chain combines TRBV28 with TRBJ1-4, with 7 bases lining up with TRBD1. The CDR3 covers 15 residues. Germline V gene sequence: CDR1 MDHEN, CDR2 SYDVKM. The CDR3 region is CASSPSGQASEKLFF. DNA for the CDR3: TGCGCCAGCAGCCCCTCAGGACAGGCTTCGGAAAAACTGTTTTTT.

This chain connects TRBV29-1 to TRBJ2-2; possible D gene TRBD2, 6 bases. Germline V gives CDR1 SQVTM, CDR2 ANQGSEA. Trimming shortened V by 7 bases and J by 6 bases, and 15 bases separated the two germline ends. The CDR3 contains 13 residues. In DNA, the CDR3 is TGCAGCGGTAGTGGCGGGATGGCCGGGGAGCTGTTTTTT. Its translation is CSGSGGMAGELFF.

V usage is TRBV10-1 and J usage is TRBJ2-3; TRBD2 is a possible D gene (5 bases). V shed 5 bases and J shed 3 bases, with 15 bases lying between them. Germline V gives CDR1 WNHNN, CDR2 SYGVQD (reference sequence). The CDR3 covers 15 residues. The CDR3 DNA reads as TGCGCCAGCAGTCCTACGGGCCGGGGTACAGATACGCAGTATTTT. Encoded protein: CASSPTGRGTDTQYF.

The chain joins TRBV3-1 (or the pseudogene TRBV3-2) to TRBJ1-1, with TRBD1 matching over 7 bases. Per the germline V gene, CDR1 is LGHDT and CDR2 is YNNKEL (reference sequence). This CDR3 region has 14 residues. The trim removed 2 bases at V and 5 bases at J, leaving 5 bases unmatched. The CDR3 region is CASSQTPRGTEAFF. CDR3 bases: TGTGCCAGCAGCCAAACCCCCAGGGGGACTGAAGCTTTCTTT.

The chain recombines TRBV28 with TRBJ1-5; D gene uncertain. The V gene lost 9 bases and the J gene lost 2 bases, with 20 bases spanning the gap. CDR3 length equals 16 residues. CDR1 is MDHEN and CDR2 is SYDVKM in the germline V gene. CDR3 loop: CASYQLGNGGNQPQHF. In DNA, the CDR3 is TGTGCCAGTTACCAGCTCGGGAACGGTGGCAATCAGCCCCAGCATTTT.

The CDR3, as DNA: TGTGCCAGCAGCTTAGATTTTAGCGGGATTAGCTCCTACGAGCAGTACTTC. It is translated as CASSLDFSGISSYEQYF. The rearrangement uses TRBV11-2 and TRBJ2-7; 8 nucleotides line up with TRBD2. The germline V gene has CDR1 SGHAT and CDR2 FQNNGV. This CDR3 has 17 residues. V trimming: 0 bases; J trimming: 0 bases; junction bases outside the gene matches: 7.

The chain combines TRBV28 with TRBJ1-4; TRBD1 matches at 7 bases. The J segment lost 0 bases and the V segment lost 4 bases, leaving 5 bases of the junction unmatched. Germline V gene sequence: CDR1 MDHEN, CDR2 SYDVKM. This CDR3 comprises 16 residues. As DNA, the CDR3 is TGTGCCAGCAGTTCCGCTACAGGGGCAACTAATGAAAAACTGTTTTTT. It translates to CASSSATGATNEKLFF. Using reference TRBV28 and TRBJ1-4 for the parts outside the CDR3, the full variable domain is DVKVTQSSRYLVKRTGEKVFLECVQDMDHENMFWYRQDPGLGLRLIYFSYDVKMKEKGDIPEGYSVSREKKERFSLILESASTNQTSMYLCASSSATGATNEKLFFGSGTQLSVL.

V gene TRBV24-1 combines with J gene TRBJ2-1; TRBD1 matches at 7 bases. CDR1 KGHDR and CDR2 SFDVKD come from the germline V gene. J lost 5 bases, V lost 5 bases, and 8 bases had no gene match. CDR3 length: 15 residues. CDR3 DNA sequence: TGTGCCACCAGTGCTGGACAGGAGAGAAACAATGAGCAGTTCTTC. Its protein product is CATSAGQERNNEQFF.

This chain uses TRBV30 with TRBJ2-3, with TRBD2 matching 8 bases. This CDR3 has 14 residues. V shed 5 bases, J shed 3 bases, and the junction held 7 bases outside the gene matches. From germline, CDR1 is GTSNPN and CDR2 SVGIG (reference sequence). CDR3 amino acids: CAWGDSGETDTQYF. The DNA for the CDR3 is TGTGCCTGGGGAGATAGCGGGGAGACAGATACGCAGTATTTT.

The rearrangement uses TRBV7-2 and TRBJ1-1; the match to TRBD1 covers 7 bases. This CDR3 region has 14 residues. Per the germline V gene, CDR1 is SGHTA and CDR2 is FQGNSA. Trimming removed 4 bases from V and 6 bases from J; junction bases left unmatched: 8. CDR3 nucleotides: TGTGCCAGCAGCTCGCGACAGGGCCCCCCTGAAGCTTTCTTT. Residues: CASSSRQGPPEAFF.

The chain carries TRBV28 and TRBJ2-2; D is ambiguous. Germline CDR1 is MDHEN and CDR2 is SYDVKM. The length of the CDR3 is 15 residues. V lost 3 bases and J 4 bases, leaving 12 bases between the germline ends. The DNA of the CDR3 is TGTGCCAGCAGTTTTAACGGAGAGGTCACCGGGGAGCTGTTTTTT. It is translated as CASSFNGEVTGELFF.

The J gene is TRBJ2-5, the V gene TRBV5-4; TRBD2 agrees at 14 bases. Trimming removed 7 bases from V and 2 bases from J; junction bases left unmatched: 4. The CDR3 spans 15 residues. Germline V gene data show CDR1 as SGHNT and CDR2 as YYREEE (reference sequence). DNA for the CDR3: TGTGCCAGCTCGACTAGCGGGGGGGGGCAAGAGACCCAGTACTTC. Translated: CASSTSGGGQETQYF.

This chain uses TRBV3-1 (or the pseudogene TRBV3-2) with TRBJ2-7, with 9 bases fitting TRBD2. Germline lookup yields CDR1 LGHDT and CDR2 YNNKEL (reference sequence). The CDR3 totals 16 residues. The V and J ends lost 1 base and 6 bases, in that order; junction bases with no gene match: 10. The CDR3 DNA follows: TGTGCCAGCAGCCAAGTTTATTCGCGGGAGGGCTCCGAGCAGTACTTC. Translation: CASSQVYSREGSEQYF.

The chain employs TRBV27 and TRBJ2-3; possible D gene TRBD2, 6 bases. From germline, CDR1 is MNHEY and CDR2 SMNVEV (reference sequence). Between the trimmed V and J ends, which lost 3 bases and 1 base, there was a span of 8 bases. The CDR3 totals 14 residues. CDR3 in amino acids: CASSLGLRTDTQYF. CDR3 in DNA: TGTGCCAGCAGTTTGGGACTTCGCACAGATACGCAGTATTTT.

Only one count was recorded for this clone. J is TRBJ1-1 and V is TRBV5-8; tentative D call: TRBD1 (5 bases). The V gene's germline CDR1 is SGHTS and CDR2 YDEGEE. CDR3 size: 14 residues. The ends were cut back, 4 bases at V and 4 bases at J, with 14 bases in the middle. CDR3 DNA sequence: TGTGCCAGCAGCCCCCGGGGGGGTGGCACTGAAGCTTTCTTT. This gives the protein CASSPRGGGTEAFF.

The chain joins TRBV13 to TRBJ1-6; perhaps TRBD1 as D (6 bases). The CDR3 consists of 16 residues. Germline V lookup: CDR1 PRHDT, CDR2 FYEKMQ (reference sequence). Trimming pared 5 bases from V and 2 bases from J, leaving 13 bases between. The CDR3 DNA sequence: TGTGCCAGCAGCCCACAGGGTAGCGCCTATAATTCACCCCTCCACTTT. The encoded protein is CASSPQGSAYNSPLHF.

This clone was found once. This rearrangement joins TRBV18 to TRBJ1-5; TRBD1 matches at 9 bases. This CDR3 comprises 17 residues. After removal of 0 bases from V and 0 bases from J, the junction contained 3 bases not matched to a gene. Germline V gene data show CDR1 as KGHSH and CDR2 as LQKENI. The CDR3 protein is CASSPPMGQGSNQPQHF. For the CDR3, the DNA is TGTGCCAGCTCACCACCCATGGGACAGGGTAGCAATCAGCCCCAGCATTTT.

A note on this clone: The sample holds other DNA sequences that translate to the same CDR3. This chain connects TRBV9 to TRBJ2-3; D remains ambiguous. This CDR3 spans 13 amino acids. Germline loops: CDR1 SGDLS, CDR2 YYNGEE. With 2 bases removed from V and 0 bases from J, the gap between germline ends came to 4 bases. The CDR3 region is CASSVASTDTQYF. The CDR3 region has the DNA TGTGCCAGCAGCGTGGCCAGCACAGATACGCAGTATTTT.

J is TRBJ1-1 and V is TRBV5-1; TRBD1 matches 7 bases. The J segment lost 1 base and the V segment lost 4 bases, leaving 4 bases of the junction unmatched. The germline V gene has CDR1 SGHRS and CDR2 YFSETQ. The CDR3 is made up of 14 amino acids. The CDR3 sequence is CASSQGGENTEAFF. DNA of the CDR3: TGCGCCAGCAGCCAGGGGGGTGAGAACACTGAAGCTTTCTTT.

V is TRBV27 and J is TRBJ1-1; 8 bases map to TRBD1. CDR1 and CDR2 (germline): MNHEY, SMNVEV (reference sequence). This CDR3 has 13 residues. V lost 3 bases to trimming and J lost 6 bases; unmatched junction nucleotides: 3. The CDR3 nucleotides read TGTGCCAGCAGTTTTTCAGGGGGCTCTGAAGCTTTCTTT. Amino acid sequence: CASSFSGGSEAFF.

The V and J genes are TRBV7-6 and TRBJ2-3; tentatively, D is TRBD2 (6 bases). V was trimmed by 0 bases and J by 0 bases, leaving 13 bases between them. The CDR3 contains 17 residues. In germline, CDR1 is SGHVS, CDR2 FNYEAQ. The CDR3 protein is CASSLARAGFSTDTQYF. CDR3 sequence (DNA): TGTGCCAGCAGCTTAGCCCGGGCGGGATTTAGCACAGATACGCAGTATTTT.

The V gene is TRBV14, the J gene TRBJ1-1, with D perhaps matching TRBD1 (5 bases). V lost 0 bases, J lost 6 bases, and 11 bases lay in between. CDR3 size: 14 residues. Germline CDR1 SGHDN, CDR2 FVKESK. The CDR3 protein is CASSQEVRASEAFF. In nucleotides, the CDR3 is TGTGCCAGCAGCCAAGAAGTCAGGGCCTCTGAAGCTTTCTTT.

This clone came up once. CDR3: CASSPPGTEETQYF. CDR3 nucleotides: TGTGCCAGCAGCCCCCCCGGGACAGAAGAGACCCAGTACTTC. This chain connects TRBV7-9 to TRBJ2-5; TRBD1 aligns across 7 bases. From germline, CDR1 is SEHNR and CDR2 FQNEAQ (reference sequence). CDR3 length: 14 residues. The junction had 6 bases not matched to a gene; V was cut back by 5 bases and J by 3 bases.

J is TRBJ2-1 and V is TRBV6-2 or TRBV6-3; TRBD2 matches at 12 bases. CDR1 and CDR2 (germline): MNHEY, SVGEGT. V gave up 0 bases and J gave up 6 bases; unmatched junction bases: 0. This CDR3 comprises 15 residues. Here the CDR3 reads CASSYSGLAGNEQFF. The CDR3 coding sequence is TGTGCCAGCAGTTACTCGGGACTAGCGGGCAATGAGCAGTTCTTC.

The chain has TRBV6-1 and TRBJ2-6; the match to TRBD1 covers 7 bases. Germline V gives CDR1 MNHNS, CDR2 SASEGT. V lost 1 base to trimming and J lost 0 bases; unmatched junction nucleotides: 6. This CDR3 comprises 18 residues. In DNA form, the CDR3 reads TGTGCCAGCAGTGAAGTGGGGCCAGGGGGCTCTGGGGCCAACGTCCTGACTTTC. Its translation is CASSEVGPGGSGANVLTF.

The rearrangement links TRBV5-1 to TRBJ2-7; 7 nucleotides match TRBD1. Germline V gives CDR1 SGHRS, CDR2 YFSETQ. CDR3 length: 15 amino acids. The junction had 10 bases not matched to a gene; V was cut back by 2 bases and J by 5 bases. This CDR3 reads CASSFATGQIDEQYF. As DNA, the CDR3 is TGCGCCAGCAGCTTCGCGACAGGGCAAATCGACGAGCAGTACTTC.

The gene calls are TRBV6-5 and TRBJ2-7, with D maybe TRBD1 (6 bases). V gave up 10 bases and J gave up 9 bases, with 22 bases separating them. CDR3 length: 13 residues. From germline, CDR1 is MNHEY and CDR2 SVGAGI. This CDR3 is CATGQGKGLGQYF. The CDR3, as DNA: TGTGCCACTGGTCAGGGGAAGGGGCTCGGGCAGTACTTC.

This clone was seen only a few times. V and J are TRBV27 and TRBJ2-7; no definite D call. CDR3 length equals 10 residues. The ends were cut back, 6 bases at V and 4 bases at J, with 4 bases in the middle. Germline loops: CDR1 MNHEY, CDR2 SMNVEV (reference sequence). The CDR3 reads CASSVYEQYF. CDR3 coding DNA: TGTGCCAGCAGCGTTTACGAGCAGTACTTC.